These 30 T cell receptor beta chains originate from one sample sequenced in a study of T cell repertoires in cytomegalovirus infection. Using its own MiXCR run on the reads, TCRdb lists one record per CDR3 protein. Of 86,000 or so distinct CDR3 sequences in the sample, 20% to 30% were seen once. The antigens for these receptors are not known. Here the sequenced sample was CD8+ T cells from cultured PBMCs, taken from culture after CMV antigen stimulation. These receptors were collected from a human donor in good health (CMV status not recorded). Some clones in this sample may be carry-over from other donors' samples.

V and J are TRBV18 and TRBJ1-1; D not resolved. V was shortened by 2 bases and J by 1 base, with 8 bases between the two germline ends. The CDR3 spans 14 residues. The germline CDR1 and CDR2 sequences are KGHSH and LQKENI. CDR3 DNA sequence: TGTGCCAGCTCACCATACAGCCGGAACACTGAAGCTTTCTTT. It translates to CASSPYSRNTEAFF.

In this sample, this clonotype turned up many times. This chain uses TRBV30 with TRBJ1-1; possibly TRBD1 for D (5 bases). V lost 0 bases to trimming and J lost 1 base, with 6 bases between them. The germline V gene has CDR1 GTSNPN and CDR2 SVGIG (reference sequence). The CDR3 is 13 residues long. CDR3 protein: CAWSVGGNTEAFF. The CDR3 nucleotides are TGTGCCTGGAGTGTCGGGGGGAACACTGAAGCTTTCTTT.

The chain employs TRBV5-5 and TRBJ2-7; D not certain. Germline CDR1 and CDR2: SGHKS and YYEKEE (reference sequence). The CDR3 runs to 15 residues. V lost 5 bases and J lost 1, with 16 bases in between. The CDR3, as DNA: TGTGCCAGCAGTTCCCCGACAATCATTTCCTACGAGCAGTACTTC. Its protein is CASSSPTIISYEQYF.

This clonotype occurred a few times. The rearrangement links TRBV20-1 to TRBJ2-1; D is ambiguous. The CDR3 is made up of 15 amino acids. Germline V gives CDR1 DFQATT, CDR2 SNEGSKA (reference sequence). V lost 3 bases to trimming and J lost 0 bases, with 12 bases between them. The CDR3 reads CSAREVYSSYNEQFF. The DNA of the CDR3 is TGCAGTGCTAGGGAAGTCTATTCCTCCTACAATGAGCAGTTCTTC.

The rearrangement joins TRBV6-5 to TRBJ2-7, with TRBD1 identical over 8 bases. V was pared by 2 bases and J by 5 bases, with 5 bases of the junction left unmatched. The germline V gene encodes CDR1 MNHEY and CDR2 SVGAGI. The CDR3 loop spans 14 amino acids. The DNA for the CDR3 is TGTGCCAGCAGTTACGCAGGGGGCGTTGACGAGCAGTACTTC. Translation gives CASSYAGGVDEQYF.

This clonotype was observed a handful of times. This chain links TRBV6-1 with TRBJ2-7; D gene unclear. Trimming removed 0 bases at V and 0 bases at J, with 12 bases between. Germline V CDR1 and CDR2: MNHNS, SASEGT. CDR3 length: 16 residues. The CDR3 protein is CASSEARLGLSYEQYF. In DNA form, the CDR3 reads TGTGCCAGCAGTGAAGCGCGGTTGGGCCTCTCCTACGAGCAGTACTTC.

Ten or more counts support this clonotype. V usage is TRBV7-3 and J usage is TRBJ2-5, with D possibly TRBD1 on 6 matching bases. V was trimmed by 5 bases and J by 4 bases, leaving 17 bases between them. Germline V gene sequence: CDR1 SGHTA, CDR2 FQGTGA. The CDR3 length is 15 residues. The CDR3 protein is CASSPSGHLLETQYF. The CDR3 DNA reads TGTGCCAGCAGCCCCTCGGGACACCTTCTAGAGACCCAGTACTTC.

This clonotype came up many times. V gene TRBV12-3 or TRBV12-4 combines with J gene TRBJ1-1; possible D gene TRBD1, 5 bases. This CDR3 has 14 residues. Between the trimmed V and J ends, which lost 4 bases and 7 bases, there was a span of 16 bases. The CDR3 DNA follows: TGTGCCAGCAGTTGGGGGAGAGGGGAATTTGAAGCTTTCTTT. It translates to CASSWGRGEFEAFF.

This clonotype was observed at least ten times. For the CDR3, the DNA is TGTGCCAGCAGCCAAACAGGGGGCGCGACTAATGAAAAACTGTTTTTT. It encodes CASSQTGGATNEKLFF. This rearrangement joins TRBV7-8 to TRBJ1-4; 9 bases map to TRBD1. The length of the CDR3 is 16 residues. V lost 5 bases to trimming and J lost 2 bases; unmatched junction nucleotides: 6. Germline CDR1 and CDR2: SGHVS and FQNEAQ.

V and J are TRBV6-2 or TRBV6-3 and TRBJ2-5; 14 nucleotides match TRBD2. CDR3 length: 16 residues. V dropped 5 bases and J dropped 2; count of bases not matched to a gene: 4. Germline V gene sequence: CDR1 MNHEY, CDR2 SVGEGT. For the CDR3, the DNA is TGTGCCAGCAGTAACGGACTAGCGGGGGGTCAAGAGACCCAGTACTTC. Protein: CASSNGLAGGQETQYF.

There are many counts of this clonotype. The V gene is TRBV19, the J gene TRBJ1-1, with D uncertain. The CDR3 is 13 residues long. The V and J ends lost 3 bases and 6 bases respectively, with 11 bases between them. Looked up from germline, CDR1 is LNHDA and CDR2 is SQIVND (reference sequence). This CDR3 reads CASSMRSASEAFF. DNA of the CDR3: TGTGCCAGTAGTATGCGCTCAGCCTCTGAAGCTTTCTTT.

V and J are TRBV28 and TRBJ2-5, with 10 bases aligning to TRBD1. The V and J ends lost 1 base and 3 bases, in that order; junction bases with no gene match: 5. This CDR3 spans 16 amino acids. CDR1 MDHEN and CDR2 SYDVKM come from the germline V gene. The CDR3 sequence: CASSLSETGGKETQYF. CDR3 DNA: TGTGCCAGCAGTTTATCCGAGACAGGGGGCAAAGAGACCCAGTACTTC.

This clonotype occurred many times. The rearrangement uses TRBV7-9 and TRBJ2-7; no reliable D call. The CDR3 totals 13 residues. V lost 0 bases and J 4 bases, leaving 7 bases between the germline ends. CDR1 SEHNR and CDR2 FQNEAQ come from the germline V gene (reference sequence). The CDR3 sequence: CASSLASAYEQYF. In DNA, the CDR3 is TGTGCCAGCAGCTTAGCCTCGGCTTACGAGCAGTACTTC.

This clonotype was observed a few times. The CDR3 sequence: CASTRWGSDTEAFF. In DNA form, the CDR3 reads TGTGCCAGCACCCGCTGGGGGTCGGACACTGAAGCTTTCTTT. V usage is TRBV9 and J usage is TRBJ1-1; D possibly corresponds to TRBD1 (5 bases). CDR1 SGDLS and CDR2 YYNGEE come from the germline V gene. The CDR3 has 14 amino acids. Trimming pared 6 bases from V and 3 bases from J, leaving 15 bases between.

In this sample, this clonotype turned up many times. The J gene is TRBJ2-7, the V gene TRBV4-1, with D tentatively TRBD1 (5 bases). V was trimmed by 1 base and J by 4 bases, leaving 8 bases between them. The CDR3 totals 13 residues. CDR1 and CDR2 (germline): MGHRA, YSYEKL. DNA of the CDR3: TGCGCCAGCAGCCAAGGCAGGGAATACGAGCAGTACTTC. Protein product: CASSQGREYEQYF.

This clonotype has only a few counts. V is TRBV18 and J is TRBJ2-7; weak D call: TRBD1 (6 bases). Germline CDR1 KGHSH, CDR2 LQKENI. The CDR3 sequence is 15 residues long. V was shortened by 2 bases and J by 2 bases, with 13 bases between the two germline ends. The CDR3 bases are TGTGCCAGCTCACCAAATCAGGGGATGGCCTACGAGCAGTACTTC. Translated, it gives CASSPNQGMAYEQYF.

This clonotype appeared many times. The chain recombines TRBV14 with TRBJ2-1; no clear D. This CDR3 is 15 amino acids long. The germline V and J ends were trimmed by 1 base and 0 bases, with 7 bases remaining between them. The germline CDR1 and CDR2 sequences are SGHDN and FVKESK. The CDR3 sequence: CASSQVGFSYNEQFF. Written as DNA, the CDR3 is TGTGCCAGCAGCCAAGTAGGGTTCTCCTACAATGAGCAGTTCTTC.

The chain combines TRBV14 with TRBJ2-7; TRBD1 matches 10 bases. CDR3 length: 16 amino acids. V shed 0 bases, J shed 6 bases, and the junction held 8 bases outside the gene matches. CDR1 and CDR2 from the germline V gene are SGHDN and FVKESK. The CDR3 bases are TGTGCCAGCAGCCAAGATCTTGGGACAGGGGACCGCGAGCAGTACTTC. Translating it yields CASSQDLGTGDREQYF.

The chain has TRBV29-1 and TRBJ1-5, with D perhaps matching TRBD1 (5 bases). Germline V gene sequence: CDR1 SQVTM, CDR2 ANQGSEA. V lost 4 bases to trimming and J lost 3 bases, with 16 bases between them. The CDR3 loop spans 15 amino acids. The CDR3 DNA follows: TGCAGCGTTGCGCTTGGGGACGGCTACAATCAGCCCCAGCATTTT. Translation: CSVALGDGYNQPQHF.

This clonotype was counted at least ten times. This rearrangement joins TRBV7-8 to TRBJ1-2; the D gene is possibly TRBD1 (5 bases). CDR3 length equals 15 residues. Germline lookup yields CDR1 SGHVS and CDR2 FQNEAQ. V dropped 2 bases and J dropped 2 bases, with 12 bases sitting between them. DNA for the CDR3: TGTGCCAGCAGCTTAACTCAGACAGAGAACTATGGCTACACCTTC. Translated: CASSLTQTENYGYTF.

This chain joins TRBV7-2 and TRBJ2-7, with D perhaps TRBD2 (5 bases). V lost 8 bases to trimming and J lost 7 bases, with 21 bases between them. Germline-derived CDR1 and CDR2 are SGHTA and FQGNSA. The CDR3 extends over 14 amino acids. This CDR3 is CASSPLGSLEEQYF. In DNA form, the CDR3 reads TGTGCCAGCTCGCCACTTGGGAGTCTAGAGGAGCAGTACTTC.

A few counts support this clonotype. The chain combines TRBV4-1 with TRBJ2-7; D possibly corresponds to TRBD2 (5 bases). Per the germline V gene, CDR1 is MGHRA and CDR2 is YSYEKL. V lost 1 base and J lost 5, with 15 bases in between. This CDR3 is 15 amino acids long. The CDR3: CASSQVNLPGDEQYF. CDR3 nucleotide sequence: TGCGCCAGCAGCCAAGTTAACCTACCCGGGGACGAGCAGTACTTC.

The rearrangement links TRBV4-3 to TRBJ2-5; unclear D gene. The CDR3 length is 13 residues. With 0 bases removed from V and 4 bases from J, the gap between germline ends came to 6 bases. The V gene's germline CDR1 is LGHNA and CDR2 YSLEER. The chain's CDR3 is CASSQDIGETQYF. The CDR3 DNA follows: TGCGCCAGCAGCCAAGATATAGGAGAGACCCAGTACTTC.

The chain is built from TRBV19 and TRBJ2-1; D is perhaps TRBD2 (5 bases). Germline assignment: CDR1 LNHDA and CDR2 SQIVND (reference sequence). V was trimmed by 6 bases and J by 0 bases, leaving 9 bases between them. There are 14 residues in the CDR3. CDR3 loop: CASRSGYSYNEQFF. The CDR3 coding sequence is TGTGCCAGTAGGAGCGGTTACTCCTACAATGAGCAGTTCTTC.

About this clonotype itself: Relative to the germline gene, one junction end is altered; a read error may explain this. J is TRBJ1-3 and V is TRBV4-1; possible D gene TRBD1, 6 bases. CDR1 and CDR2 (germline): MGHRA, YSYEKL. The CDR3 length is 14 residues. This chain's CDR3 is CASSHGGSGDTIYF. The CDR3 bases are TGCGCCAGCAGCCACGGGGGCTCTGGAGACACCATATATTTT.

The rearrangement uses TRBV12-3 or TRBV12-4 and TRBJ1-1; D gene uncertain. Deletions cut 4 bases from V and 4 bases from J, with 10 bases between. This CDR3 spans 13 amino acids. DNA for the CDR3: TGTGCCAGCAGTTGGGCAGGAGGCACTGAAGCTTTCTTT. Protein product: CASSWAGGTEAFF.

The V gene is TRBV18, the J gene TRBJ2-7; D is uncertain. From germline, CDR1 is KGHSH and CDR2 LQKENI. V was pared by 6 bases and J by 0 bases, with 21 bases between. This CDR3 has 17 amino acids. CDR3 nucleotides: TGTGCCAGCTCGCAGAGAGGTAACCTTCTGAGCTCCTACGAGCAGTACTTC. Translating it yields CASSQRGNLLSSYEQYF. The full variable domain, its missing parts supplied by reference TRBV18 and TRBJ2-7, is NAGVMQNPRHLVRRRGQEARLRCSPMKGHSHVYWYRQLPEEGLKFMVYLQKENIIDESGMPKERFSAEFPKEGPSILRIQQVVRGDSAAYFCASSQRGNLLSSYEQYFGPGTRLTVT.

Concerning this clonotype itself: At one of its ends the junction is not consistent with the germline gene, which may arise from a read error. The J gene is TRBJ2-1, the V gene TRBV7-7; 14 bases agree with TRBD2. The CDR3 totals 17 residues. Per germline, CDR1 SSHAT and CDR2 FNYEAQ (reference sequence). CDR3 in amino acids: CASSLAQGLAGVGEQFF. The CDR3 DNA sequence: TGTGCTAGCAGCTTAGCCCAGGGACTAGCGGGAGTCGGTGAGCAGTTCTTC.

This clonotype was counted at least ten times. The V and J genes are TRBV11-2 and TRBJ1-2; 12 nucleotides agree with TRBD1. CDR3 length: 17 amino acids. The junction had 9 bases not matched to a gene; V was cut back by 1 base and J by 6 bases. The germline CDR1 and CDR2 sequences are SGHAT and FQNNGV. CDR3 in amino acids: CASSLGGGTGGADGYTF. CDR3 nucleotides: TGTGCCAGCAGCTTAGGCGGGGGGACAGGGGGCGCGGATGGCTACACCTTC.

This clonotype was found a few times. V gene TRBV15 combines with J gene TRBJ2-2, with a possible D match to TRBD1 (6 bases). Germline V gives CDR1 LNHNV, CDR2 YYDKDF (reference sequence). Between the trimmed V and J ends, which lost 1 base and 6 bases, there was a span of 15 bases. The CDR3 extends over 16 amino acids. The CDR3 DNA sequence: TGTGCCACCAGCAGAGTTGGGGGCGCGAAAGCCGGGGAGCTGTTTTTT. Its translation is CATSRVGGAKAGELFF.